A single sample is the source of the 27 T cell receptor beta chains below, sequenced in a study of cytomegalovirus exposure and HLA in healthy donors. In the PCR, 60 Vbeta and 13 Jbeta primers were used. TCRdb's table, derived via immunoSEQ multiplex PCR, lists solely in-frame clones and lacks some. The data show over 150,000 clones, more than 60% seen once. Source material: PBMCs. All receptors derive from a man in his forties in good health and CMV-seronegative.

This rearrangement joins TRBV4-1 to TRBJ2-3; D is uncertain. There are 16 residues in the CDR3. CDR1 is MGHRA and CDR2 is YSYEKL in the germline V gene. V was trimmed by 0 bases and J by 2 bases, leaving 12 bases between them. The CDR3 is CASSQEPTPVTDTQYF. CDR3 DNA sequence: TGCGCCAGCAGCCAAGAACCCACGCCGGTCACAGATACGCAGTATTTT.

The V gene is TRBV19, the J gene TRBJ2-3, with 8 bases aligning to TRBD1. CDR3 size: 13 residues. CDR1 and CDR2 (germline): LNHDA, SQIVND (reference sequence). The trim removed 5 bases at V and 4 bases at J, leaving 2 bases unmatched. The CDR3 sequence: CASSSGGADTQYF. CDR3 nucleotide sequence: TGTGCCAGTAGTTCAGGGGGCGCAGATACGCAGTATTTT.

The gene calls are TRBV5-1 and TRBJ2-3; maybe TRBD2 (5 bases). In germline, CDR1 is SGHRS, CDR2 YFSETQ. Trimming took 4 bases from V and 6 from J, leaving 15 bases between them. The CDR3 is 14 amino acids. The CDR3 loop reads CASSRTRVKDTQYF. The CDR3 DNA follows: TGCGCCAGCAGCCGTACTAGAGTTAAGGATACGCAGTATTTT.

The chain combines TRBV6-5 with TRBJ2-5; tentative D call: TRBD2 (5 bases). The J call is in doubt because the DNA end fits TRBJ2-7 better. Per the germline V gene, CDR1 is MNHEY and CDR2 is SVGAGI. This CDR3 has 15 residues. In DNA form, the CDR3 reads TGTGCCAGCAGTTACTCAGGACGGGGTCCCTACGAGCAGTACTTC. Amino acids: CASSYSGRGPYEQYF.

The chain links TRBV5-1 to TRBJ2-5; D unclear. Judging by the DNA end, TRBJ2-7 fits better; the J call may be wrong. From germline, CDR1 is SGHRS and CDR2 YFSETQ. The CDR3 runs 14 residues. CDR3 sequence reads: CASRGDLGSYEQYF. CDR3 nucleotide sequence: TGCGCCAGCAGAGGCGACCTCGGGTCCTACGAGCAGTACTTC.

This sequence joins TRBV18 and TRBJ1-4, with 8 nucleotides matching TRBD1. Germline CDR1 reads KGHSH; CDR2 reads LQKENI. V was pared by 3 bases and J by 0 bases, with 3 bases of the junction left unmatched. The CDR3 consists of 16 residues. DNA of the CDR3: TGTGCCAGCTCACCGGACAGGGTGACAACTAATGAAAAACTGTTTTTT. It codes for CASSPDRVTTNEKLFF.

This sequence joins TRBV29-1 and TRBJ2-5; weak D call: TRBD2 (5 bases). Germline assignment: CDR1 SQVTM and CDR2 ANQGSEA. The length of the CDR3 is 15 residues. Trimming removed 0 bases at V and 8 bases at J, with 19 bases between. DNA of the CDR3: TGCAGCGTTGAAGATCGCCTCGTCGGGGTGCGAACCCAGTACTTC. Amino acid sequence: CSVEDRLVGVRTQYF.

This chain links TRBV11-2 with TRBJ1-1; no clear D. V shed 3 bases and J shed 7 bases, with 12 bases lying between them. Germline CDR1 SGHAT, CDR2 FQNNGV. This CDR3 has 13 residues. The CDR3 DNA is TGTGCCAGCAGCTTCAAACAGTCCCTTGAAGCTTTCTTT. Its translation is CASSFKQSLEAFF.

This clone was found once. The chain recombines TRBV19 with TRBJ2-1, with 8 positions matching TRBD1. Germline CDR1 LNHDA, CDR2 SQIVND (reference sequence). The CDR3 is 15 residues long. J gave up 4 bases and V 2 bases, and 4 bases lay outside the gene matches. The CDR3 DNA reads as TGTGCCAGTAGTATACAGGGGGCCCCATACAATGAGCAGTTCTTC. This codes for CASSIQGAPYNEQFF.

In regard to this clone: Other DNA sequences from this sample encode an identical CDR3 as well. The V gene is TRBV4-3, the J gene TRBJ2-7; 9 bases map to TRBD1. This CDR3 region has 15 residues. Germline assignment: CDR1 LGHNA and CDR2 YSLEER. J gave up 1 base and V 4 bases, and 5 bases lay outside the gene matches. The CDR3 is CASSRGQGLSYEQYF. CDR3 nucleotides: TGCGCCAGCAGCCGCGGACAGGGGCTATCCTACGAGCAGTACTTC.

This clone was observed a few times. V and J are TRBV30 and TRBJ2-7; TRBD1 might be the D (6 bases). The CDR3 consists of 12 residues. The V end was cut by 8 bases, the J end by 2 bases, with 13 bases between. CDR1 and CDR2 from the germline V gene are GTSNPN and SVGIG (reference sequence). CDR3 amino acids: CAGDRTTYEQYF. CDR3 coding DNA: TGTGCCGGAGACAGGACAACCTACGAGCAGTACTTC.

The chain employs TRBV10-2 and TRBJ2-5, with 7 positions matching TRBD2. The J call could be wrong; TRBJ2-7 is a better fit for the DNA end. Germline V CDR1 and CDR2: WSHSY, SAAADI. The CDR3 runs to 15 residues. The CDR3 spells CASTNQGGSSYEQYF. Written as DNA, the CDR3 is TGCGCCAGCACCAATCAGGGAGGGAGTTCCTACGAGCAGTACTTC.

CDR3 sequence (DNA): TGTGCCAGCAGCGCTTCAGGACAGCTTAACTATGGCTACACCTTC. Amino acids: CASSASGQLNYGYTF. The rearrangement uses TRBV9 and TRBJ1-2; perhaps TRBD1 as D (6 bases). This CDR3 contains 15 residues. Germline V gives CDR1 SGDLS, CDR2 YYNGEE. Trimming pared 3 bases from V and 1 base from J, leaving 13 bases between.

V and J are TRBV27 and TRBJ1-4; 8 positions match TRBD1. The CDR3 has 13 amino acids. Germline V gives CDR1 MNHEY, CDR2 SMNVEV (reference sequence). Losses at the gene ends were 6 bases for V and 5 bases for J; bases not matched to a gene: 2. The CDR3 DNA follows: TGTGCCAGCAGCACAGGGGGGAATGAAAAACTGTTTTTT. Translation gives CASSTGGNEKLFF.

The chain carries TRBV2 and TRBJ2-6; no clear D. There are 14 residues in the CDR3. Per the germline V gene, CDR1 is SNHLY and CDR2 is FYNNEI. V was clipped by 7 bases and J by 3 bases, with 10 bases between them. CDR3 nucleotide sequence: TGTGCCAGCACCCAGAGGTTTGGGGCCAACGTCCTGACTTTC. Translated, it gives CASTQRFGANVLTF.

V usage is TRBV7-2 and J usage is TRBJ2-5; TRBD2 agrees at 14 bases. V lost 1 base to trimming and J lost 5 bases; unmatched junction nucleotides: 6. The CDR3 consists of 17 residues. Germline values: CDR1 SGHTA, CDR2 FQGNSA. This chain's CDR3 is CASSLVGTSGGQETQYF. The CDR3 DNA sequence: TGTGCCAGCAGCTTAGTAGGGACTAGCGGGGGACAGGAGACCCAGTACTTC. The entire variable domain, with the rest obtained from reference TRBV7-2 and TRBJ2-5, is as follows: GAGVSQSPSNKVTEKGKDVELRCDPISGHTALYWYRQSLGQGLEFLIYFQGNSAPDKSGLPSDRFSAERTGGSVSTLTIQRTQQEDSAVYLCASSLVGTSGGQETQYFGPGTRLLVL.

J is TRBJ2-7 and V is TRBV5-6; 8 positions agree with TRBD1. Looked up from germline, CDR1 is SGHDT and CDR2 is YYEEEE. The trim removed 4 bases at V and 1 base at J, leaving 7 bases unmatched. The CDR3 is 15 residues long. The CDR3 is CASSLGQVDSYEQYF. The CDR3 DNA reads as TGTGCCAGCAGCCTGGGACAGGTTGATTCCTACGAGCAGTACTTC. The full variable domain, its missing parts supplied by reference TRBV5-6 and TRBJ2-7, is DAGVTQSPTHLIKTRGQQVTLRCSPKSGHDTVSWYQQALGQGPQFIFQYYEEEERQRGNFPDRFSGHQFPNYSSELNVNALLLGDSALYLCASSLGQVDSYEQYFGPGTRLTVT.

For the CDR3, the DNA is TGTGCCAGCAGCCCCGGCAGACAGTTAATGGGAAACACCATATATTTT. Translating gives CASSPGRQLMGNTIYF. The chain couples TRBV14 to TRBJ1-3, with D perhaps matching TRBD1 (5 bases). Germline loops: CDR1 SGHDN, CDR2 FVKESK. The V end was cut by 4 bases, the J end by 4 bases, with 17 bases between. The CDR3 loop spans 16 amino acids.

J is TRBJ1-2 and V is TRBV7-9, with D maybe TRBD1 (5 bases). CDR3 length equals 12 residues. Germline V gene sequence: CDR1 SEHNR, CDR2 FQNEAQ (reference sequence). V lost 8 bases to trimming and J lost 4 bases, with 11 bases between them. The CDR3: CASQGGFYGYTF. The CDR3 bases are TGTGCCAGCCAGGGTGGGTTCTATGGCTACACCTTC.

The sample holds a few counts of this clone. The genes are TRBV2 and TRBJ1-5; 7 positions agree with TRBD1. Germline V gives CDR1 SNHLY, CDR2 FYNNEI. This CDR3 has 13 residues. The V gene end was trimmed by 8 bases and the J gene end by 4 bases; junction bases not matched to a gene: 5. Here the CDR3 DNA reads TGTGCCAGCCTACTACAGGGGAATCAGCCCCAGCATTTT. Its protein is CASLLQGNQPQHF.

This clone was observed a handful of times. This chain connects TRBV6-1 to TRBJ1-3; D is unresolved. This CDR3 is 15 amino acids long. Germline V gene sequence: CDR1 MNHNS, CDR2 SASEGT. V was cut by 5 bases and J by 0 bases, with 11 bases left in between. Here the CDR3 DNA reads TGTGCCAGCAGTCCCACGTGGAGCTCTGGAAACACCATATATTTT. Translated: CASSPTWSSGNTIYF.

This chain joins TRBV29-1 and TRBJ1-2, with a weak D call TRBD1 (6 bases). Germline V gene lookup returns CDR1 SQVTM and CDR2 ANQGSEA. The CDR3 is 13 amino acids. Trimming removed 3 bases from V and 4 bases from J, with 12 bases in between. Here the CDR3 DNA reads TGCAGCGTTGAGATACAGGGACGCTATGGCTACACCTTC. This gives the protein CSVEIQGRYGYTF.

The chain carries TRBV13 and TRBJ2-5; the D is unclear. The J call is in doubt because the DNA end fits TRBJ2-7 better. Germline lookup yields CDR1 PRHDT and CDR2 FYEKMQ (reference sequence). The CDR3 has 12 amino acids. The CDR3 nucleotides are TGTGCCAGCATGGCATTTAGCTACGAGCAGTACTTC. Amino acids: CASMAFSYEQYF.

This chain joins TRBV2 and TRBJ2-5; TRBD1 matches 7 bases. This CDR3 contains 14 residues. J gave up 3 bases and V 4 bases, and 5 bases lay outside the gene matches. The V gene's germline CDR1 is SNHLY and CDR2 FYNNEI. The CDR3 DNA follows: TGTGCCAGCAGTGGAGGGGGACAGAAAGAGACCCAGTACTTC. It codes for CASSGGGQKETQYF.

The CDR3: CASSVDVAGGETQYF. In DNA form, the CDR3 reads TGTGCCAGCAGCGTAGATGTAGCGGGGGGAGAGACCCAGTACTTC. The chain recombines TRBV9 with TRBJ2-5; 10 bases line up with TRBD2. The CDR3 is 15 amino acids. V shed 0 bases and J 4 bases; nucleotides not matched to a gene: 3. Germline-derived CDR1 and CDR2 are SGDLS and YYNGEE.

This chain joins TRBV2 and TRBJ1-1; tentative D call: TRBD1 (5 bases). The CDR3 extends over 14 amino acids. Germline V gene sequence: CDR1 SNHLY, CDR2 FYNNEI. Trimming cost V 6 bases and J 6 bases, with 17 bases left between them. CDR3 residues: CASSLRGGRSEAFF. The CDR3 DNA reads as TGTGCCAGCAGCCTACGGGGGGGTCGCTCTGAAGCTTTCTTT. The variable domain in full, with the rest retrieved from reference TRBV2 and TRBJ1-1, is EPEVTQTPSHQVTQMGQEVILRCVPISNHLYFYWYRQILGQKVEFLVSFYNNEISEKSEIFDDQFSVERPDGSNFTLKIRSTKLEDSAMYFCASSLRGGRSEAFFGQGTRLTVV.

This clone occurred once. The rearrangement uses TRBV5-1 and TRBJ2-1; TRBD2 agrees at 10 bases. Trimming cost V 6 bases and J 12 bases; bases outside gene matches: 18. CDR1 and CDR2 from the germline V gene are SGHRS and YFSETQ. The CDR3 is made up of 16 amino acids. CDR3 nucleotides: TGCGCCAGCAAGGAGGGGCCTAGCGGGGGAGCTACCGGGCAGTTCTTC. It codes for CASKEGPSGGATGQFF.